These 15 T cell receptor beta chains came from one sample sequenced in a study of T-cell memory formation after mild COVID-19. TCRdb re-called the 5' RACE reads with MiXCR, one entry per CDR3 protein. The data hold around 150,000 distinct CDR3 sequences, with roughly 28% observed a single time. Sequencing used PBMCs or a T cell subset sorted from them (not recorded which). Receptors were obtained from an adult woman who had mild COVID-19 (a few samples of this study predate the infection). Cell type and time point are not known.

The chain links TRBV9 to TRBJ1-4, with D hard to call. This CDR3 contains 11 residues. Trimming removed 0 bases from V and 7 bases from J, with 1 base in between. Germline V CDR1 and CDR2: SGDLS, YYNGEE. CDR3 loop: CASSVVEKLFF. The CDR3 coding sequence is TGTGCCAGCAGCGTAGTTGAAAAACTGTTTTTT. The complete variable domain, with remaining parts taken from reference TRBV9 and TRBJ1-4, reads DSGVTQTPKHLITATGQRVTLRCSPRSGDLSVYWYQQSLDQGLQFLIQYYNGEERAKGNILERFSAQQFPDLHSELNLSSLELGDSALYFCASSVVEKLFFGSGTQLSVL.

The chain links TRBV25-1 to TRBJ2-3; D may correspond to TRBD1 or TRBD2 (5 bases each). CDR3 length: 16 residues. Trimming took off 4 bases at V and 3 bases at J, with 17 bases between the two ends. Germline values: CDR1 MGHDK, CDR2 SYGVNS. The CDR3 here is CASSGGSWLGTDTQYF. In DNA form, the CDR3 reads TGTGCCAGCAGTGGGGGGTCTTGGTTGGGAACAGATACGCAGTATTTT.

This clonotype was seen a few times. V and J are TRBV5-6 and TRBJ1-2, with D possibly being TRBD1 (5 bases). This CDR3 has 15 residues. Germline CDR1 is SGHDT and CDR2 is YYEEEE. Trimming removed 5 bases from V and 6 bases from J, with 20 bases in between. The chain's CDR3 is CASSLPGSPPHGYTF. CDR3 bases: TGTGCCAGCAGTCTCCCAGGGTCTCCCCCCCATGGCTACACCTTC.

The sample holds a few counts of this clonotype. The V and J genes are TRBV9 and TRBJ2-1; TRBD2 agrees at 8 bases. V gave up 4 bases and J gave up 10 bases; unmatched junction bases: 10. Germline lookup yields CDR1 SGDLS and CDR2 YYNGEE. The CDR3 runs 14 residues. CDR3 sequence: CASSPGAPGGEQFF. CDR3 bases: TGTGCCAGCAGCCCCGGAGCCCCGGGAGGGGAGCAGTTCTTC.

In this sample, this clonotype turned up a few times. In DNA, the CDR3 is TGCGCCAGCAATCCAGGGGCGGACACTGAAGCTTTCTTT. Translating gives CASNPGADTEAFF. This chain connects TRBV5-1 to TRBJ1-1, with a possible D match to TRBD1 (6 bases). Germline V gives CDR1 SGHRS, CDR2 YFSETQ. This CDR3 is built from 13 residues. Trimming removed 6 bases from V and 3 bases from J, with 12 bases in between.

This clonotype has more than one count but fewer than ten. The V gene is TRBV7-6, the J gene TRBJ2-7, with 12 positions matching TRBD2. The CDR3 totals 15 residues. V shed 4 bases, J shed 2 bases, and the junction held 3 bases outside the gene matches. Per germline, CDR1 SGHVS and CDR2 FNYEAQ. The CDR3 bases are TGTGCCAGCAGCTCGGGACTAGCGGGCGCCTACGAGCAGTACTTC. Residues: CASSSGLAGAYEQYF.

This clonotype came up a few times. The J gene is TRBJ1-5, the V gene TRBV20-1; D is possibly TRBD1 (5 bases). CDR3 length: 13 residues. The V gene lost 5 bases and the J gene lost 4 bases, with 12 bases spanning the gap. Per the germline V gene, CDR1 is DFQATT and CDR2 is SNEGSKA (reference sequence). CDR3 region: CSAPTDPNQPQHF. In DNA form, the CDR3 reads TGCAGTGCTCCGACAGACCCAAATCAGCCCCAGCATTTT.

This clonotype appeared a few times. This chain joins TRBV12-3 or TRBV12-4 and TRBJ1-3, with 7 nucleotides matching TRBD1. CDR3 length: 17 amino acids. V shed 4 bases and J 4 bases; nucleotides not matched to a gene: 13. The DNA of the CDR3 is TGTGCCAGCAGTTCCTCGAATCCCGGGACAGACGGAAACACCATATATTTT. Translation gives CASSSSNPGTDGNTIYF.

The chain is built from TRBV7-2 and TRBJ1-4, with 8 bases lining up with TRBD1. The CDR3 runs 16 residues. The germline CDR1 and CDR2 sequences are SGHTA and FQGNSA. V gave up 5 bases and J gave up 5 bases; unmatched junction bases: 10. The CDR3 DNA sequence: TGTGCCAGCAGCGGAACTCGGGACAGGTTAAATGAAAAACTGTTTTTT. Its translation is CASSGTRDRLNEKLFF.

V is TRBV29-1 and J is TRBJ2-7, with 8 bases fitting TRBD1. This CDR3 has 16 amino acids. J was trimmed by 9 bases and V by 1 base; bases with no gene match: 17. Per the germline V gene, CDR1 is SQVTM and CDR2 is ANQGSEA. In DNA form, the CDR3 reads TGCAGCGTTGAAGCTCGGACAGGGAACGGACTATGGGTGCAGTACTTC. This sequence encodes CSVEARTGNGLWVQYF.

This clonotype has only a few counts. The genes are TRBV2 and TRBJ2-7, with 8 nucleotides matching TRBD1. The CDR3 covers 16 residues. CDR1 is SNHLY and CDR2 is FYNNEI in the germline V gene. J lost 1 base, V lost 4 bases, and 9 bases had no gene match. The CDR3 DNA sequence: TGTGCCAGCAGTGTTCGGAGAGACAGGGGTTCCTACGAGCAGTACTTC. It translates to CASSVRRDRGSYEQYF.

V is TRBV7-9 and J is TRBJ2-2; D unclear. V was clipped by 5 bases and J by 1 base, with 2 bases between them. Germline V lookup: CDR1 SEHNR, CDR2 FQNEAQ (reference sequence). The CDR3 sequence is 12 residues long. The CDR3 here is CASSENTGELFF. CDR3 bases: TGTGCCAGCAGCGAGAACACCGGGGAGCTGTTTTTT.

DNA of the CDR3: TGTGCCAGCAGCGTCGCGGGGGGCGGAGAGACCCAGTACTTC. Its translation: CASSVAGGGETQYF. This rearrangement joins TRBV9 to TRBJ2-5; 8 bases line up with TRBD2. Trimming removed 2 bases from V and 4 bases from J; junction bases left unmatched: 4. CDR3 length: 14 residues. CDR1 and CDR2 from the germline V gene are SGDLS and YYNGEE.

The chain recombines TRBV20-1 with TRBJ1-1; 7 nucleotides match TRBD1. V lost 5 bases, J lost 1 base, and 1 base stayed unmatched. Germline V gene data show CDR1 as DFQATT and CDR2 as SNEGSKA (reference sequence). The CDR3 sequence is 12 residues long. The CDR3 here is CSAQGGNTEAFF. CDR3 sequence (DNA): TGCAGTGCTCAGGGGGGGAACACTGAAGCTTTCTTT.

This sequence joins TRBV11-2 and TRBJ2-1; no clear D gene. The V end was cut by 1 base, the J end by 8 bases, with 6 bases between. This CDR3 has 12 amino acids. Germline V gene sequence: CDR1 SGHAT, CDR2 FQNNGV. CDR3: CASSLVVYEQFF. The CDR3 DNA follows: TGTGCCAGCAGCTTAGTGGTTTATGAGCAGTTCTTC.